The 26 T cell receptor beta chains below all came from one sample that was sequenced in a study of blood T cell repertoires in COVID-19. Assay used: immunoSEQ multiplex PCR; TCRdb lists only in-frame clones, some missing. Of 100,000 to 150,000 clones listed, about four fifths are singletons. Input material: peripheral blood. The receptors stem from a woman aged 45-59 years with acute or convalescent COVID-19.

This sequence joins TRBV5-1 and TRBJ1-2; D may be TRBD1 (5 bases). The CDR3 is made up of 12 amino acids. V dropped 3 bases and J dropped 3 bases, with 6 bases sitting between them. Germline assignment: CDR1 SGHRS and CDR2 YFSETQ. Here the CDR3 DNA reads TGCGCCAGCAGCTCGACAGACTATGGCTACACCTTC. As protein: CASSSTDYGYTF.

There are many counts of this clone. The chain couples TRBV6-5 to TRBJ1-2; unclear D gene. CDR1 is MNHEY and CDR2 is SVGAGI in the germline V gene. With 8 bases removed from V and 4 bases from J, the gap between germline ends came to 14 bases. The CDR3 loop spans 13 amino acids. The CDR3 loop reads CASVTYFSYGYTF. The CDR3 bases are TGTGCCAGCGTCACGTACTTTAGCTATGGCTACACCTTC.

CDR3 in amino acids: CASELTGFMNTEAFF. The CDR3 region has the DNA TGTGCCAGCGAGTTAACGGGGTTCATGAACACTGAAGCTTTCTTT. The chain carries TRBV6-5 and TRBJ1-1; no reliable D call. CDR1 is MNHEY, CDR2 SVGAGI, per germline. The CDR3 is 15 amino acids. Deletions cut 8 bases from V and 0 bases from J, with 16 bases between.

The V and J genes are TRBV30 and TRBJ1-1; 10 bases are shared with TRBD1. The V gene's germline CDR1 is GTSNPN and CDR2 SVGIG (reference sequence). This CDR3 is 14 amino acids long. Losses at the gene ends were 3 bases for V and 3 bases for J; bases not matched to a gene: 4. The CDR3 here is CAWRGDRGDTEAFF. CDR3 bases: TGTGCCTGGAGGGGGGACAGGGGAGACACTGAAGCTTTCTTT.

This chain uses TRBV5-1 with TRBJ1-5, with D tentatively TRBD1 (5 bases). Looked up from germline, CDR1 is SGHRS and CDR2 is YFSETQ. V lost 5 bases and J 0 bases, leaving 12 bases between the germline ends. The CDR3 contains 15 residues. The CDR3 here is CASSPYRCSNQPQHF. CDR3 in DNA: TGCGCCAGCAGTCCGTACAGGTGTAGCAATCAGCCCCAGCATTTT. Drawing the rest from reference TRBV5-1 and TRBJ1-5, the complete variable domain is KAGVTQTPRYLIKTRGQQVTLSCSPISGHRSVSWYQQTPGQGLQFLFEYFSETQRNKGNFPGRFSGRQFSNSRSEMNVSTLELGDSALYLCASSPYRCSNQPQHFGDGTRLSIL.

This clone was found a few times. The sample contains more than one DNA sequence encoding this CDR3. V is TRBV2 and J is TRBJ1-2; TRBD1 matches 8 bases. With V trimmed by 6 bases and J by 7 bases, 4 bases remained unmatched. Germline V gives CDR1 SNHLY, CDR2 FYNNEI. The CDR3 sequence is 12 residues long. The CDR3 region is CASRQGARGYTF. In DNA form, the CDR3 reads TGTGCCAGCAGGCAGGGGGCCCGTGGCTACACCTTC.

V and J are TRBV4-2 and TRBJ1-2; D is ambiguous. The CDR3 is 12 amino acids. V dropped 5 bases and J dropped 8 bases, with 12 bases sitting between them. Germline CDR1 is LGHNA and CDR2 is YNFKEQ. CDR3 region: CASSEPGVGYTF. DNA of the CDR3: TGTGCCAGCAGCGAACCCGGGGTAGGCTACACCTTC.

This clone was counted once. This chain links TRBV5-6 with TRBJ1-1; 7 bases map to TRBD1. Germline V lookup: CDR1 SGHDT, CDR2 YYEEEE. The junction had 12 bases not matched to a gene; V was cut back by 0 bases and J by 4 bases. CDR3 length equals 17 residues. In DNA, the CDR3 is TGTGCCAGCAGCTTGGGCCGGTTATCTACAGGGGTCACTGAAGCTTTCTTT. Translation: CASSLGRLSTGVTEAFF.

The chain joins TRBV6-5 to TRBJ2-3, with a weak D call TRBD2 (6 bases). Germline CDR1 MNHEY, CDR2 SVGAGI. This CDR3 region has 14 residues. The V end was cut by 6 bases, the J end by 2 bases, with 12 bases between. The CDR3 here is CASRAGTDTDTQYF. In nucleotides, the CDR3 is TGTGCCAGCAGAGCCGGGACTGACACAGATACGCAGTATTTT.

The CDR3 sequence: CASSRWVTTDYGYTF. CDR3 coding DNA: TGTGCCAGTAGTCGATGGGTTACTACGGACTATGGCTACACCTTC. The chain couples TRBV19 to TRBJ1-2; D not resolved. CDR1 LNHDA and CDR2 SQIVND come from the germline V gene (reference sequence). This CDR3 spans 15 amino acids. V lost 5 bases and J lost 3, with 16 bases in between.

The chain uses TRBV9 and TRBJ1-2; D is perhaps TRBD1 (5 bases). Per germline, CDR1 SGDLS and CDR2 YYNGEE. V was clipped by 0 bases and J by 2 bases, with 11 bases between them. The CDR3 covers 15 residues. The CDR3 reads CASSVDGRVNYGYTF. The CDR3 DNA is TGTGCCAGCAGCGTAGACGGCAGGGTCAACTATGGCTACACCTTC.

This chain uses TRBV14 with TRBJ2-2; D gene uncertain. Trimming pared 7 bases from V and 1 base from J, leaving 13 bases between. This CDR3 is built from 15 residues. Germline V lookup: CDR1 SGHDN, CDR2 FVKESK. CDR3 coding DNA: TGTGCCAGCACCAGGAACGGCTTGAACACCGGGGAGCTGTTTTTT. Amino acid sequence: CASTRNGLNTGELFF. Filled out from reference TRBV14 and TRBJ2-2, the complete variable domain reads EAGVTQFPSHSVIEKGQTVTLRCDPISGHDNLYWYRRVMGKEIKFLLHFVKESKQDESGMPNNRFLAERTGGTYSTLKVQPAELEDSGVYFCASTRNGLNTGELFFGEGSRLTVL.

The chain is built from TRBV19 and TRBJ2-2; 7 positions agree with TRBD1. CDR1 is LNHDA, CDR2 SQIVND, per germline (reference sequence). V dropped 5 bases and J dropped 6; count of bases not matched to a gene: 15. This CDR3 is 17 amino acids long. The CDR3, as DNA: TGTGCCAGTAGTGCCATCCCTCTGACAGGGTCTCCCGGGGAGCTGTTTTTT. This translates into CASSAIPLTGSPGELFF. Full variable domain (outside the CDR3, taken from reference TRBV19 and TRBJ2-2): DGGITQSPKYLFRKEGQNVTLSCEQNLNHDAMYWYRQDPGQGLRLIYYSQIVNDFQKGDIAEGYSVSREKKESFPLTVTSAQKNPTAFYLCASSAIPLTGSPGELFFGEGSRLTVL.

The chain recombines TRBV5-1 with TRBJ1-4, with 7 bases that match TRBD1. The CDR3 is made up of 16 amino acids. V trimming: 0 bases; J trimming: 0 bases; junction bases outside the gene matches: 2. Germline assignment: CDR1 SGHRS and CDR2 YFSETQ. The CDR3 spells CASSLVGTATNEKLFF. The CDR3 coding sequence is TGCGCCAGCAGCTTGGTTGGGACAGCAACTAATGAAAAACTGTTTTTT.

The rearrangement uses TRBV5-1 and TRBJ2-3, with 9 nucleotides matching TRBD1. V lost 4 bases and J lost 6; bases outside the gene matches: 6. Looked up from germline, CDR1 is SGHRS and CDR2 is YFSETQ. This CDR3 has 14 amino acids. CDR3: CASSTGGPGDTQYF. The CDR3 bases are TGCGCCAGCAGCACAGGGGGCCCGGGGGATACGCAGTATTTT.

This clone appeared a single time. J is TRBJ1-4 and V is TRBV19; no definite D call. V lost 8 bases and J lost 6, with 13 bases in between. The germline V gene has CDR1 LNHDA and CDR2 SQIVND (reference sequence). The CDR3 runs 13 residues. The CDR3 spells CASRTSEDEKLFF. CDR3 coding DNA: TGTGCCAGTCGAACCTCCGAGGATGAAAAACTGTTTTTT.

The gene calls are TRBV3-1 (or the pseudogene TRBV3-2) and TRBJ1-1; no definite D call. Per the germline V gene, CDR1 is LGHDT and CDR2 is YNNKEL (reference sequence). CDR3 size: 14 residues. The germline V and J ends were trimmed by 4 bases and 5 bases, with 14 bases remaining between them. The CDR3 bases are TGTGCCAGCAGCCCCGGAGGAGGGCCGACTGAAGCTTTCTTT. Translation: CASSPGGGPTEAFF.

The chain combines TRBV6-5 with TRBJ1-2; 7 bases map to TRBD1. Germline V gene sequence: CDR1 MNHEY, CDR2 SVGAGI. The ends lost 6 bases at V and 4 bases at J; junction bases unmatched: 8. The CDR3 loop spans 14 amino acids. The CDR3 DNA reads as TGTGCCAGCAGCAAACAGGGGACCATCTATGGCTACACCTTC. This codes for CASSKQGTIYGYTF.

The rearrangement joins TRBV7-9 to TRBJ1-4, with D unresolved. The germline CDR1 and CDR2 sequences are SEHNR and FQNEAQ (reference sequence). The length of the CDR3 is 14 residues. V was pared by 5 bases and J by 0 bases, with 7 bases between. The CDR3 spells CASSRDATNEKLFF. DNA for the CDR3: TGTGCCAGCAGCCGAGATGCAACTAATGAAAAACTGTTTTTT.

The chain joins TRBV18 to TRBJ1-2; 9 nucleotides match TRBD1. The V segment lost 1 base and the J segment 7 bases; nucleotides outside the gene matches: 7. The CDR3 runs 15 residues. The germline V gene encodes CDR1 KGHSH and CDR2 LQKENI. The CDR3 sequence is CASSPLHRGPGGYTF. For the CDR3, the DNA is TGTGCCAGCTCACCACTTCACAGGGGGCCGGGTGGCTACACCTTC.

The sample holds one count of this clone. Here the CDR3 DNA reads TGCAGTGCTAGTCTAGGGGATAGCAATCAGCCCCAGCATTTT. Protein: CSASLGDSNQPQHF. The chain has TRBV20-1 and TRBJ1-5; a possible D gene is TRBD1 (5 bases). Trimming removed 3 bases from V and 0 bases from J, with 9 bases in between. CDR3 size: 14 residues. Germline V gene lookup returns CDR1 DFQATT and CDR2 SNEGSKA (reference sequence).

The chain recombines TRBV5-6 with TRBJ2-7; a possible D gene is TRBD1 (5 bases). V was pared by 2 bases and J by 2 bases, with 8 bases between. The CDR3 length is 13 residues. Germline lookup yields CDR1 SGHDT and CDR2 YYEEEE. The CDR3 is CASSFSRAYEQYF. CDR3 DNA: TGTGCCAGCAGCTTCTCCAGGGCCTACGAGCAGTACTTC.

This clone was observed a few times. The chain employs TRBV5-1 and TRBJ1-6; no definite D call. V lost 4 bases, J lost 9 bases, and 20 bases lay in between. This CDR3 has 16 residues. The germline CDR1 and CDR2 sequences are SGHRS and YFSETQ. The CDR3 here is CASSPEALPEISPLHF. The CDR3 DNA reads TGCGCCAGCAGCCCTGAAGCCCTCCCCGAAATTTCACCCCTCCACTTT.

The gene calls are TRBV6-1 and TRBJ1-4; D gene uncertain. Trimming shortened V by 2 bases and J by 7 bases, and 17 bases separated the two germline ends. CDR3 size: 16 residues. The V gene's germline CDR1 is MNHNS and CDR2 SASEGT. CDR3 amino acids: CASSETPAVNFEKLFF. For the CDR3, the DNA is TGTGCCAGCAGTGAAACTCCGGCGGTAAACTTTGAAAAACTGTTTTTT.

The gene calls are TRBV7-8 and TRBJ2-7; D gene unclear. The CDR3 sequence is 15 residues long. Germline loops: CDR1 SGHVS, CDR2 FQNEAQ. V lost 1 base and J lost 1, with 11 bases in between. The CDR3 DNA follows: TGTGCCAGCAGCTTAGGACAAACTCCATCCTACGAGCAGTACTTC. It specifies CASSLGQTPSYEQYF.

This chain links TRBV6-6 with TRBJ1-5; TRBD1 aligns across 11 bases. The CDR3 sequence is 16 residues long. Germline CDR1 MNHNY, CDR2 SVGAGI (reference sequence). The junction had 9 bases not matched to a gene; V was cut back by 6 bases and J by 5 bases. This CDR3 is CASRFRSGQGDQPQHF. In nucleotides, the CDR3 is TGTGCCAGCAGGTTCAGATCGGGACAGGGGGATCAGCCCCAGCATTTT.